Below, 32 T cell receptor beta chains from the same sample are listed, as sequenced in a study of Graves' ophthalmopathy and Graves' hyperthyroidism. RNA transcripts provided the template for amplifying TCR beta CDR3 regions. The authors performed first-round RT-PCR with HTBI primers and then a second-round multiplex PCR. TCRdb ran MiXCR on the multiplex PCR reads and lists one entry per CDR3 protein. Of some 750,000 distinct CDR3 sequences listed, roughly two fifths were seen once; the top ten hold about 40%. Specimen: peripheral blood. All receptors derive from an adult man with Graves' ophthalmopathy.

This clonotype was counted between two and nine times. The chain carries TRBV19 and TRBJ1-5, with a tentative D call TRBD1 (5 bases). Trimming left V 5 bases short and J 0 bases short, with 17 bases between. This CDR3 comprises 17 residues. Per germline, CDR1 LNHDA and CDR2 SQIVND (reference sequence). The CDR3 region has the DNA TGTGCCAGTAGTCCTGACCCACCGACAGATAGCAATCAGCCCCAGCATTTT. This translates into CASSPDPPTDSNQPQHF.

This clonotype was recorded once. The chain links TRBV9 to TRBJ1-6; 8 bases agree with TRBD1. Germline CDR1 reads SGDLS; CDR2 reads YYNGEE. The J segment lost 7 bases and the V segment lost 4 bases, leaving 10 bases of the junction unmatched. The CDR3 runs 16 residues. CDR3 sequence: CASSPRTGFQNSPLHF. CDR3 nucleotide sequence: TGTGCCAGCAGCCCGCGGACAGGGTTTCAGAATTCACCCCTCCACTTT.

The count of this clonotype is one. This CDR3 reads CASSLVVTIASYNEQFF. Here the CDR3 DNA reads TGTGCCAGCAGCTTAGTTGTGACTATCGCCTCCTACAATGAGCAGTTCTTC. V usage is TRBV7-9 and J usage is TRBJ2-1; a possible D gene is TRBD2 (5 bases). Trimming shortened V by 1 base and J by 0 bases, and 13 bases separated the two germline ends. The CDR3 has 17 amino acids. The germline V gene encodes CDR1 SEHNR and CDR2 FQNEAQ (reference sequence).

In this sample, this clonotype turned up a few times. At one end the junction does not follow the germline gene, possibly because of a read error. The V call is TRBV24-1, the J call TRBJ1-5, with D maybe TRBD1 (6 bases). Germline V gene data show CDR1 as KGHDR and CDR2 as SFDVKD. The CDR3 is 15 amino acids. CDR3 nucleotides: TGTGCCATCAGTGAGCCGGGGGCAGGGGATCAGCCCCAGCATTTT. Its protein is CAISEPGAGDQPQHF.

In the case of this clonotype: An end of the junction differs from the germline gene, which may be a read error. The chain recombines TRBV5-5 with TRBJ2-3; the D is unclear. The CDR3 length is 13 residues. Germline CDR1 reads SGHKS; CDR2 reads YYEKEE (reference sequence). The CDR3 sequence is CASAGRNTDTQYF. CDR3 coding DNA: TGCGCCAGCGCTGGCCGCAACACAGATACGCAGTATTTT.

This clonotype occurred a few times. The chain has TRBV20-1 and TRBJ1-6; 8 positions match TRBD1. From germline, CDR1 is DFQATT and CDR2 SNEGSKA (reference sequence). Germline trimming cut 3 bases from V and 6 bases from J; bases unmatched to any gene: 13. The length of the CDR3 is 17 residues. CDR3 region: CSASSRSGTGGNSPLHF. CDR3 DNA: TGCAGTGCTAGCTCGAGATCTGGAACAGGGGGTAATTCACCCCTCCACTTT.

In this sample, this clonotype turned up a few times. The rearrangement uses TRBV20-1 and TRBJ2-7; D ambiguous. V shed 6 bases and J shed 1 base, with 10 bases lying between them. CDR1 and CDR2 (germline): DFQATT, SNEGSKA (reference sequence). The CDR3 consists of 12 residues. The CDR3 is CSAPWVSYEQYF. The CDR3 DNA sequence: TGCAGTGCCCCTTGGGTGTCCTACGAGCAGTACTTC.

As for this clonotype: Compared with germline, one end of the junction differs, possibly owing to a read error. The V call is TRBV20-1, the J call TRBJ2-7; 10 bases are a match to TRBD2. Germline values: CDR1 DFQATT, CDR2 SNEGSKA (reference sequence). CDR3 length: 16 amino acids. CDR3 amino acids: CSARDPLAGLSSEQYF. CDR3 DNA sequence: TGCAGTGCTAGAGATCCACTAGCGGGACTGTCCTCCGAGCAGTACTTC.

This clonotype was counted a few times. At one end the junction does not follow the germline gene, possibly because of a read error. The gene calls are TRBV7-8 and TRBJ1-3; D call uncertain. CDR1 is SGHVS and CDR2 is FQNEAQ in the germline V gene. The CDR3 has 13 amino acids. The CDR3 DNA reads TGTGCCAGCAGCAAACGCCAAGGAAGCACCATATATTTT. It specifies CASSKRQGSTIYF.

CDR3 nucleotide sequence: TGTGCCTGGAGTAGGAGGCCTAGCAGCGAGGAGACCCAGTACTTC. Its protein product is CAWSRRPSSEETQYF. J is TRBJ2-5 and V is TRBV7-9; possible D gene TRBD2, 5 bases. CDR1 and CDR2 (germline): SEHNR, FQNEAQ (reference sequence). CDR3 size: 15 residues. With 11 bases removed from V and 5 bases from J, the gap between germline ends came to 24 bases.

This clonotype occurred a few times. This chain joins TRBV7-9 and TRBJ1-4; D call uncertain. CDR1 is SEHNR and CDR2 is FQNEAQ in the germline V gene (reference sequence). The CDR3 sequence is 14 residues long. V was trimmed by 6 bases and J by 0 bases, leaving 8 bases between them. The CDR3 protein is CASRSYATNEKLFF. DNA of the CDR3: TGTGCCAGCAGGAGTTATGCAACTAATGAAAAACTGTTTTTT.

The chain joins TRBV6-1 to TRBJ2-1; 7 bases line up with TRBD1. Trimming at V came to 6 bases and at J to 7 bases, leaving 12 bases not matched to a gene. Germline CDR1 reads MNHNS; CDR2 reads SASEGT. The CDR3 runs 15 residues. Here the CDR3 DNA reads TGTGCCAGCAGCGATAGGACAGGCCGGGGTAATGAGCAGTTCTTC. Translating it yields CASSDRTGRGNEQFF.

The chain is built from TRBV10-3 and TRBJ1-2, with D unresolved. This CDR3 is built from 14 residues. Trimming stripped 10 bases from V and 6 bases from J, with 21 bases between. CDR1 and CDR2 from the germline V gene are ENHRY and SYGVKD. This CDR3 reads CASTPRRLSDGYTF. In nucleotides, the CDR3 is TGTGCCAGCACCCCGCGCAGATTATCGGATGGCTACACCTTC.

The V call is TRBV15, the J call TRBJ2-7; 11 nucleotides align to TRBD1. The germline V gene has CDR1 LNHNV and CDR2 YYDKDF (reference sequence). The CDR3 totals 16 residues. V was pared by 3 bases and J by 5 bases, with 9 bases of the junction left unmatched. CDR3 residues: CATSSLGQGAGHEQYF. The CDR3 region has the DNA TGTGCCACCAGCAGCCTCGGACAGGGGGCGGGCCACGAGCAGTACTTC.

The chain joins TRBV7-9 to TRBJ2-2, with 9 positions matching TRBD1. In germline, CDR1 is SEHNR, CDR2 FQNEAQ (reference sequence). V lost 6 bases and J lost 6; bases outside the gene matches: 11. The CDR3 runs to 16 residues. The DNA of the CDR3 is TGTGCCAGCAGGCAGACCGGGACAGGGAATGCCGGGGAGCTGTTTTTT. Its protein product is CASRQTGTGNAGELFF. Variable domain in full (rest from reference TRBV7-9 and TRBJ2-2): DTGVSQNPRHKITKRGQNVTFRCDPISEHNRLYWYRQTLGQGPEFLTYFQNEAQLEKSRLLSDRFSAERPKGSFSTLEIQRTEQGDSAMYLCASRQTGTGNAGELFFGEGSRLTVL.

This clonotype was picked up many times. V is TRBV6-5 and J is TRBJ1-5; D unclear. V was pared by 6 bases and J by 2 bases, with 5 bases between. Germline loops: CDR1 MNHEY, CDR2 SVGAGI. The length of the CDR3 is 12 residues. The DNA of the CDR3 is TGTGCCAGCAGGAACGGCAATCAGCCCCAGCATTTT. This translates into CASRNGNQPQHF.

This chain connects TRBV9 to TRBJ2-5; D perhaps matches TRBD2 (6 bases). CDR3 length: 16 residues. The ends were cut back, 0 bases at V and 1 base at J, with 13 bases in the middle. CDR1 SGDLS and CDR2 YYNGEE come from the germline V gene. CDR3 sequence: CASSVVNGGPQETQYF. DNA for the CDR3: TGTGCCAGCAGCGTAGTCAACGGGGGTCCCCAAGAGACCCAGTACTTC.

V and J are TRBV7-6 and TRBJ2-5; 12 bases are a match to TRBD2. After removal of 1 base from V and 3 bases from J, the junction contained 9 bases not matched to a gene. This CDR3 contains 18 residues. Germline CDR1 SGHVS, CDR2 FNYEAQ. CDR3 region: CASSLEARASGREETQYF. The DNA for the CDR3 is TGTGCCAGCAGCTTAGAGGCGCGGGCTAGCGGGAGGGAAGAGACCCAGTACTTC.

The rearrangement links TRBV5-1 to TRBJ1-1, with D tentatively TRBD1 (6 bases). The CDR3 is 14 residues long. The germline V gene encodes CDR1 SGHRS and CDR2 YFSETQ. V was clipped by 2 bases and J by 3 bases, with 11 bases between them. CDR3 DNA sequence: TGCGCCAGCAGCTTTAGAGGGGGGGACACTGAAGCTTTCTTT. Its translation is CASSFRGGDTEAFF.

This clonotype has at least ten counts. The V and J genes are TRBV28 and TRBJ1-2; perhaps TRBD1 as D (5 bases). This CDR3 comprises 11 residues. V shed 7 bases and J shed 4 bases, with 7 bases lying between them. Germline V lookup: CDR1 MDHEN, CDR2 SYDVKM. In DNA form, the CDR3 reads TGTGCCAGCATGAGGGGCTATGGCTACACCTTC. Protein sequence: CASMRGYGYTF.

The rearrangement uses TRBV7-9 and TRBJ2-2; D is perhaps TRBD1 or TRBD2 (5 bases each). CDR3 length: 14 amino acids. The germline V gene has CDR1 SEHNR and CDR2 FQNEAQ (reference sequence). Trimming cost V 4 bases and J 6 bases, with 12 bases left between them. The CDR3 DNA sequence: TGTGCCAGCAGCTCCGGGACGTACGCCGGGGAGCTGTTTTTT. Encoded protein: CASSSGTYAGELFF.

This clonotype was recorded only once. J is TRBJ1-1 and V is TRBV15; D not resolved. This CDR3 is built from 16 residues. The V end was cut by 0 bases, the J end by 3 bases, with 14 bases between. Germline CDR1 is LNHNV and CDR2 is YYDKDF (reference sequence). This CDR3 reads CATSRDFGSRDTEAFF. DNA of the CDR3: TGTGCCACCAGCAGAGATTTCGGCAGTCGTGACACTGAAGCTTTCTTT.

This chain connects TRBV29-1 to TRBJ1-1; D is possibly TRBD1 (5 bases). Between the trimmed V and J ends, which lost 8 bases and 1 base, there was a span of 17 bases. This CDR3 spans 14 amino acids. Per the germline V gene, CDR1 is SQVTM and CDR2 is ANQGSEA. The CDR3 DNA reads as TGCAGCCCGCCGTCAGGGATCCAGAACACTGAAGCTTTCTTT. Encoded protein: CSPPSGIQNTEAFF. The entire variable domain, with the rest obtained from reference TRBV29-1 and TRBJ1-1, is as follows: SAVISQKPSRDICQRGTSLTIQCQVDSQVTMMFWYRQQPGQSLTLIATANQGSEATYESGFVIDKFPISRPNLTFSTLTVSNMSPEDSSIYLCSPPSGIQNTEAFFGQGTRLTVV.

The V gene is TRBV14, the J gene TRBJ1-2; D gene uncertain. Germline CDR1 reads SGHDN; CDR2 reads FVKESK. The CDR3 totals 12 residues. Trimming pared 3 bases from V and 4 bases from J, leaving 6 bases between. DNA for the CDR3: TGTGCCAGCAGCCAGAATGCCTATGGCTACACCTTC. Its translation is CASSQNAYGYTF. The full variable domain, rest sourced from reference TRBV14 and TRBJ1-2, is EAGVTQFPSHSVIEKGQTVTLRCDPISGHDNLYWYRRVMGKEIKFLLHFVKESKQDESGMPNNRFLAERTGGTYSTLKVQPAELEDSGVYFCASSQNAYGYTFGSGTRLTVV.

CDR3 loop: CAGSVAGIMNTEAFF. The CDR3 coding sequence is TGCGCTGGCAGTGTGGCAGGGATAATGAACACTGAAGCTTTCTTT. This chain links TRBV10-2 with TRBJ1-1; D is perhaps TRBD1 (5 bases). This CDR3 is 15 amino acids long. CDR1 is WSHSY, CDR2 SAAADI, per germline.

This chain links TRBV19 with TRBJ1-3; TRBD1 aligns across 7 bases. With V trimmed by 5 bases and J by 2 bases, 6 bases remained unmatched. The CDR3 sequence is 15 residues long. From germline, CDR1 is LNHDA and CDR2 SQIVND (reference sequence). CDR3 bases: TGTGCCAGTAGTTCAACAGGGGAGACTGGAAACACCATATATTTT. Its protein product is CASSSTGETGNTIYF.

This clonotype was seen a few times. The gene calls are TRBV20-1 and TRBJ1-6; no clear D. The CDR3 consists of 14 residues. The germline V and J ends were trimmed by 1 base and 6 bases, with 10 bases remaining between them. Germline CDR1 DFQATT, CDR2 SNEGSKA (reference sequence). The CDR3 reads CSARVGGPNSPLHF. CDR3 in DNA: TGCAGTGCTAGAGTTGGAGGCCCTAATTCACCCCTCCACTTT.

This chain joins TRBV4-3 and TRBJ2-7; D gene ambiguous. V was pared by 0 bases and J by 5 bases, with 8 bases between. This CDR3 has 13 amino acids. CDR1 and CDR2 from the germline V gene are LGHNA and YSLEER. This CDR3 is CASSQEFSDEQYF. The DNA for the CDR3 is TGCGCCAGCAGCCAAGAATTTTCTGACGAGCAGTACTTC.

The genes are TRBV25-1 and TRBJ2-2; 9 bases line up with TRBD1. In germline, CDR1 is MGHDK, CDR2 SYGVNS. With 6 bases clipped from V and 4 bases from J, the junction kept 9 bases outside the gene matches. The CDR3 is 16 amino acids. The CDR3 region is CASSPTGGGSTGELFF. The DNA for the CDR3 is TGTGCCAGCAGCCCCACAGGGGGCGGGAGCACCGGGGAGCTGTTTTTT.

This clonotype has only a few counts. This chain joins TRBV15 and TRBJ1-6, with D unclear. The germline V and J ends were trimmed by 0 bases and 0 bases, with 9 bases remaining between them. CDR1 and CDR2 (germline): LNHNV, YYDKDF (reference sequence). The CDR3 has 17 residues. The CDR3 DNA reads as TGTGCCACCAGCAGAGATCTCACGAGCTCCTATAATTCACCCCTCCACTTT. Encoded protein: CATSRDLTSSYNSPLHF.

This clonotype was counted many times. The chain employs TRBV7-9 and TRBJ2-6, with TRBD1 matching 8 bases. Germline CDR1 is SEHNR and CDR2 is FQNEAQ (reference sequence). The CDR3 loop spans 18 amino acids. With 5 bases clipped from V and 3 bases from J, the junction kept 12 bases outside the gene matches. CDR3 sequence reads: CASSVNRQGKYGANVLTF. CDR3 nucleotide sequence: TGTGCCAGCAGCGTAAATCGACAGGGGAAGTATGGGGCCAACGTCCTGACTTTC.

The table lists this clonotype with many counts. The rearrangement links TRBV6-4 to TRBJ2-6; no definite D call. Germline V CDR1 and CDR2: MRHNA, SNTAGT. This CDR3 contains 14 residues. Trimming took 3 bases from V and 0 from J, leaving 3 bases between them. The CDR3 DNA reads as TGTGCCAGCAGTGAGTACTCTGGGGCCAACGTCCTGACTTTC. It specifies CASSEYSGANVLTF.